This T cell receptor beta chain was retrieved from a study of blood T cells in healthy people across ages. On this clonotype itself: Its specificity is not known. This may be a read error: a much more frequent sequence differs by one nucleotide.

Study observations and caveats: Expanded clonotype shifts may have been confounded, as the donors had an unknown CMV status.

Roughly 10 milliliters was the volume of peripheral blood drawn from each donor. The CDR3 sequence is 14 residues long. Germline CDR1 and CDR2: SGHRS and YFSETQ. The V segment lost 4 bases and the J segment 11 bases; nucleotides outside the gene matches: 13. Primers used in a second PCR of about 7 to 12 cycles were a sample-barcoded 5' primer and a J-beta primer mix. A template-switch adaptor with 12 random nucleotides tagged each cDNA molecule. Sequencing yielded, for each sample, at least 3 million paired-end reads carrying CDR3. Using its own MiXCR run on the 5' RACE reads, TCRdb lists one record per CDR3 protein. The top ten clones hold roughly 13% of a sample with around 850,000 distinct CDR3 sequences, roughly 35% of them seen once.

This sequence joins TRBV5-1 and TRBJ2-5; 8 bases fit TRBD1. The clonotype was recovered from a man aged 18 to 30 in good health. The sample taken for sequencing was blood. The CDR3 reads CASSQGQGWNEQYF. The CDR3, as DNA: TGCGCCAGCAGCCAAGGACAGGGTTGGAATGAGCAGTACTTC.